This TCR beta chain was recovered during a study of T cell responses to AZD1222 COVID-19 vaccine. Here immunoSEQ multiplex PCR was the method, and the copy in TCRdb shows in-frame clones only, minus some. The data show more than 150,000 clones, 85% to 95% seen once. A remark on this clone: What it binds is unknown.

Study-level results: The study found vaccine-associated CD4 TCRs spanning spike, dominant at 160-218 and 743-854. Nearly half of spike-specific TCRs reportedly target unmutated variant regions. Repertoire sampling occurred only after the peak T cell response.

The sequence came from an adult who received the AZD1222 COVID-19 vaccine. The sequences come from peripheral blood, collected 28 days after the second AZD1222 dose.

The CDR3 here is CASSQGSARLRGTNYGYTF. DNA for the CDR3: TGCGCCAGCAGCCAAGGAAGTGCTCGGCTTAGAGGAACTAACTATGGCTACACCTTC. The gene calls are TRBV4-1 and TRBJ1-2; D ambiguous. The germline V and J ends were trimmed by 1 base and 0 bases, with 21 bases remaining between them. The CDR3 runs 19 residues. Germline lookup yields CDR1 MGHRA and CDR2 YSYEKL.